This T cell receptor beta chain was captured by sequencing in a study of blood T cell repertoires in COVID-19. In the original workflow: Reference gene primer amplification gave nucleated cell count estimates. Assay used: immunoSEQ multiplex PCR; TCRdb lists only in-frame clones, some missing. D and trimming were read from the DNA, whereas the V and J calls and clone size are those reported in that table. This sample has about 97,000 clones, with approximately 87% found just once. The CDR3 sequence is 15 residues long. The V gene's germline CDR1 is KGHSH and CDR2 LQKENI. The V segment lost 3 bases and the J segment 5 bases; nucleotides outside the gene matches: 9.

This receptor was taken from a human donor in a cohort sampled during active COVID-19. Sequenced input: peripheral blood. The chain uses TRBV18 and TRBJ2-7; 8 bases match TRBD1. DNA of the CDR3: TGTGCCAGCTCACCTCAGGGACAGGCCTACAACGAGCAGTACTTC. Amino acids: CASSPQGQAYNEQYF.